This TCR beta chain was identified in a study of cytomegalovirus exposure and HLA in healthy donors. Use of 60 Vbeta and 13 Jbeta primers characterized the PCR. Sequencing used immunoSEQ multiplex PCR; TCRdb keeps in-frame clones, though not all of them. Counted here are some 130,000 clones, 66% occurring once; the ten biggest clones make up approximately 1.6%. A remark on this clone: Its specificity is unknown. Distinct nucleotide sequences in the sample also encode this CDR3.

Trimming removed 1 base at V and 2 bases at J, with 9 bases between. Germline values: CDR1 SEHNR, CDR2 FQNEAQ (reference sequence). The CDR3 has 14 residues. Investigators did not record CMV serostatus for this donor. Study-level findings and limits: When a later analysis was performed, an Asian-associated ancestry cluster reportedly had fewer N-insertions than the roughly 730-donor mean. Highly shared sequence variants in one cluster were likely a sequencing artifact.

The clonotype originates from a human donor in good health. The sample comprised PBMCs. The J gene is TRBJ2-7, the V gene TRBV7-9; a possible D gene is TRBD1 (5 bases). CDR3 sequence (DNA): TGTGCCAGCAGCTTAGGCCAAGGGGCCTACGAGCAGTACTTC. Protein: CASSLGQGAYEQYF.